The T cell receptor beta chain under discussion was sequenced for a study of shared clonotypes between healthy human individuals. Study in general: Per donor, CD8 memory used one plate, CD8 naive used two, CD4 memory used three and CD4 naive used three.

CD45RO-negative CD8 cells positively selected for CCR7 made up the naive population, which excluded terminally differentiated effector memory CD45RA+ cells. The protocol was immunoSEQ multiplex PCR, while the TCRdb copy is restricted to in-frame clones and leaves out a portion. The sample has about 2,200,000 clones, 85% to 95% seen once. Specimen: naive CD8+ T cells from PBMCs. The clonotype originates from a man aged 18 to 29 in good health. Some clones in this sample may be carry-over from other donors' samples.

As DNA, the CDR3 is TGTGCCAGCGCCCGTGGTGCAGGCTTGGGTGAAAAACTGTTTTTT. As protein: CASARGAGLGEKLFF. The chain employs TRBV2 and TRBJ1-4; D is unclear. The germline gives CDR1 SNHLY, CDR2 FYNNEI. The CDR3 is 15 amino acids. V was cut by 8 bases and J by 7 bases, with 20 bases left in between.